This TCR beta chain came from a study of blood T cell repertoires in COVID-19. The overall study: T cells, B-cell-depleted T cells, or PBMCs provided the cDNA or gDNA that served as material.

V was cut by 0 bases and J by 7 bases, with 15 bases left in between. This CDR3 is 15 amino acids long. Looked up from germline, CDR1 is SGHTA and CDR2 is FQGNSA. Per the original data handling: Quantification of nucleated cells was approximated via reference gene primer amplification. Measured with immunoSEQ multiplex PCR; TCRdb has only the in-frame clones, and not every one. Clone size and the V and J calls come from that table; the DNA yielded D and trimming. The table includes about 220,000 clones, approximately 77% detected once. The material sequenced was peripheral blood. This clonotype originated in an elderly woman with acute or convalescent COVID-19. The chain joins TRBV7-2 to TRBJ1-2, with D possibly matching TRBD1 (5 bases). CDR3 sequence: CASSLAQGTIGGYTF. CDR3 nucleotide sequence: TGTGCCAGCAGCTTAGCTCAGGGAACGATTGGTGGCTACACCTTC.